A selection of T cell receptor beta chains follows, all from one sample in a study of blood T cell repertoires in COVID-19. TCRdb's table, derived via immunoSEQ multiplex PCR, lists solely in-frame clones and lacks some. The sample yields some 170,000 clones, more than 75% seen once. Sequencing was done on a sample of peripheral blood. These receptors all come from a woman in her seventies with COVID-19, enrolled during active disease. The CDR3 runs from the conserved cysteine through the conserved F or W. D genes are given only for firm matches. Clone size appears in some rows only: once, few, many, or a class for an expanded clone.

J,D,V,size,CDR3,DNA
TRBJ2-5,.,TRBV5-1,.,CASSPGGKEEETQYF,TGCGCCAGCAGCCCCGGTGGGAAGGAGGAAGAGACCCAGTACTTC
TRBJ2-7,TRBD1,TRBV27,many,CATTSLGQGASYEQYF,TGTGCCACCACCTCACTCGGACAGGGGGCCTCCTACGAGCAGTACTTC
TRBJ1-1,.,TRBV10-3,.,CAISVQGSNTEAFF,TGTGCCATCAGTGTACAGGGTTCGAACACTGAAGCTTTCTTT
TRBJ1-5,.,TRBV27,.,CASSPSPLQPQHF,TGTGCCAGCAGTCCCTCGCCTCTACAGCCCCAGCATTTT
TRBJ2-7,.,TRBV6-2/TRBV6-3,.,CASSYSGLIGSIHEQYF,TGTGCCAGCAGTTACTCGGGACTTATCGGGAGCATCCACGAGCAGTACTTC
TRBJ1-4,.,TRBV15,.,CATSRDLARPLFF,TGTGCCACCAGCAGAGATCTGGCCAGGCCACTGTTTTTT
TRBJ1-2,.,TRBV10-3,.,CAISESEGYGYTF,TGTGCCATCAGTGAGTCCGAGGGCTATGGCTACACCTTC
TRBJ2-2,TRBD2,TRBV9,.,CASSGTSWTGELFF,TGTGCCAGCAGCGGGACTAGTTGGACCGGGGAGCTGTTTTTT
TRBJ2-4,TRBD2,TRBV2,.,CASTPPAGSAKNIQYF,TGTGCCAGCACCCCCCCAGCGGGGTCAGCCAAAAACATTCAGTACTTC
TRBJ2-1,.,TRBV10-3,.,CAIMAGDYNEQFF,TGTGCCATCATGGCAGGGGACTACAATGAGCAGTTCTTC
TRBJ1-1,.,TRBV5-5,.,CASSLAGDRNTEAFF,TGTGCCAGCAGCTTGGCGGGCGACAGGAACACTGAAGCTTTCTTT
TRBJ2-1,.,TRBV28,.,CASSLWYRRVINEQFF,TGTGCCAGCAGTTTATGGTACAGGAGGGTAATCAATGAGCAGTTCTTC
TRBJ2-1,TRBD2,TRBV4-3,.,CASSRASGVYNEQFF,TGCGCCAGCAGCCGAGCTAGCGGAGTATACAATGAGCAGTTCTTC
TRBJ1-1,.,TRBV11-2,.,CASRHGQSNTEAFF,TGTGCCAGCAGACACGGACAGAGTAACACTGAAGCTTTCTTT
TRBJ1-2,.,TRBV4-1,.,CASSQDPQGGYGYTF,TGCGCCAGCAGCCAAGATCCGCAGGGAGGCTATGGCTACACCTTC
TRBJ1-1,.,TRBV3-1/TRBV3-2,once,CASSQDGAGSPAFF,TGTGCCAGCAGCCAAGATGGGGCAGGATCCCCCGCTTTCTTT
TRBJ1-1,.,TRBV18,once,CASSRNREGTEAFF,TGTGCCAGCTCACGAAACAGGGAGGGGACTGAAGCTTTCTTT
TRBJ1-5,.,TRBV28,.,CASSDINNFSNQPQHF,TGTGCCAGCAGCGACATAAACAACTTTAGCAATCAGCCCCAGCATTTT
TRBJ2-1,.,TRBV4-3,once,CASSQGGGTHNEQFF,TGCGCCAGCAGTCAAGGTGGAGGGACCCACAATGAGCAGTTCTTC
TRBJ1-4,TRBD1,TRBV11-1,.,CASEGQGDEKLFF,TGTGCCAGCGAGGGACAGGGAGATGAAAAACTGTTTTTT
TRBJ2-1,TRBD2,TRBV6-5,.,CASTLSGRINEQFF,TGTGCCAGCACTCTTAGCGGGAGAATCAATGAGCAGTTCTTC
TRBJ1-2,TRBD1,TRBV2,.,CASRKQGRGYTF,TGTGCCAGCAGGAAACAGGGGAGGGGCTACACCTTC
TRBJ1-1,.,TRBV10-3,.,CAITEDSNTEAFF,TGTGCCATCACCGAGGACAGTAACACTGAAGCTTTCTTT
TRBJ1-6,.,TRBV5-1,.,CASSSATGGQTPLHF,TGCGCCAGCAGCTCAGCGACTGGGGGCCAGACACCCCTCCACTTT
TRBJ2-3,TRBD1,TRBV2,.,CASRPTGFDTQYF,TGTGCCAGCAGGCCGACAGGGTTCGATACGCAGTATTTT
TRBJ2-2,.,TRBV6-5,.,CASRSSDYGGELFF,TGTGCCAGCAGGTCCAGTGACTATGGCGGGGAGCTGTTTTTT
TRBJ2-3,TRBD2,TRBV19,.,CASSGSGGSTDTQYF,TGTGCCAGTAGTGGGTCGGGAGGTAGCACAGATACGCAGTATTTT
TRBJ2-2,.,TRBV19,.,CASNKDVGELFF,TGTGCCAGTAACAAAGATGTCGGGGAGCTGTTTTTT
TRBJ2-4,TRBD1,TRBV19,.,CASSIGQGVSKNIQYF,TGTGCCAGTAGTATCGGTCAGGGGGTGTCCAAAAACATTCAGTACTTC
TRBJ2-1,TRBD2,TRBV2,.,CARGLADNEQFF,TGTGCCAGGGGACTAGCGGACAATGAGCAGTTCTTC
TRBJ2-7,.,TRBV5-1,.,CASSLELSYEQYF,TGCGCCAGCAGCTTGGAACTTTCCTACGAGCAGTACTTC
TRBJ2-3,.,TRBV25-1,once,CASSPPMGAADTQYF,TGTGCCAGCAGTCCTCCGATGGGGGCGGCAGATACGCAGTATTTT
TRBJ2-1,TRBD1,TRBV24-1,once,CATRGGTGGYEQFF,TGTGCCACCAGGGGAGGGACAGGGGGTTACGAGCAGTTCTTC
TRBJ2-7,TRBD1,TRBV4-1,few,CASTKTGQATSHEQYF,TGCGCCAGCACCAAAACCGGACAGGCGACGTCCCACGAGCAGTACTTC
TRBJ2-7,.,TRBV7-9,.,CASSGYEQYF,TGTGCCAGCTCGGGCTACGAGCAGTACTTC
TRBJ2-7,.,TRBV5-5,.,CASYRPGLKYEQYF,TGTGCCAGCTACAGGCCAGGGTTAAAGTACGAGCAGTACTTC
TRBJ1-2,TRBD1,TRBV28,.,CASSLDRDYGYTF,TGTGCCAGCAGTTTGGACAGGGACTATGGCTACACCTTC
TRBJ1-6,TRBD1,TRBV5-8,few,CASSLPPGQGPLLNSPLHF,TGTGCCAGCAGCTTGCCCCCGGGACAGGGACCTTTACTAAATTCACCCCTCCACTTT
TRBJ2-6,.,TRBV15,.,CATSRDLASGANVLTF,TGTGCCACCAGCAGAGATTTGGCCTCTGGGGCCAACGTCCTGACTTTC
TRBJ2-1,TRBD2,TRBV7-3,once,CASSLVVAGYNEQFF,TGTGCCAGCAGCTTAGTGGTAGCGGGTTACAATGAGCAGTTCTTC
TRBJ1-6,.,TRBV7-9,.,CASSLWDTNSPLHF,TGTGCCAGCAGCTTATGGGACACTAATTCACCCCTCCACTTT
TRBJ1-2,.,TRBV6-1,.,CASSEERGFSGYTF,TGTGCCAGCAGTGAAGAGAGAGGGTTCAGCGGCTACACCTTC
TRBJ2-6,.,TRBV7-9,.,CASSSVGANVLTF,TGTGCCAGCAGCTCCGTCGGGGCCAACGTCCTGACTTTC
TRBJ2-7,TRBD1,TRBV5-4,.,CASSLGADRGREQYF,TGTGCCAGCAGCTTGGGAGCCGACAGGGGGCGAGAGCAGTACTTC
TRBJ2-2,TRBD2,TRBV15,.,CATSKGLAYSGELFF,TGTGCCACCAGCAAGGGACTAGCATACTCCGGGGAGCTGTTTTTT
TRBJ2-7,TRBD1,TRBV6-5,.,CASSYRTGVGYEQYF,TGTGCCAGCAGTTACCGTACAGGGGTAGGTTACGAGCAGTACTTC
TRBJ2-2,.,TRBV5-5,.,CASSVYTGELFF,TGTGCCAGCAGCGTCTACACCGGGGAGCTGTTTTTT
TRBJ2-1,.,TRBV7-3,.,CASSLGAYYNEQFF,TGTGCCAGCAGCTTAGGGGCGTACTACAATGAGCAGTTCTTC